The 27 T cell receptor beta chains below all came from one sample that was sequenced in a study of brain T cells in children with intractable seizures. Time point reported: blood from clinic visit 5 months post-surgery; TSC patient then seizure free. The table came from immunoSEQ multiplex PCR; TCRdb's copy has only in-frame clones and leaves some out. The sample has 300,000 to 400,000 clones, roughly 93% seen once. The source was peripheral blood, collected roughly 5 months after surgery. The receptors were sampled from a boy under two years old with tuberous sclerosis and intractable seizures.

The chain has TRBV6-5 and TRBJ1-5; TRBD1 is a possible D gene (5 bases). Per the germline V gene, CDR1 is MNHEY and CDR2 is SVGAGI. Trimming pared 6 bases from V and 2 bases from J, leaving 14 bases between. The CDR3 extends over 15 amino acids. CDR3 nucleotide sequence: TGTGCCAGCAGCCGGGCGGGGGAAGGCAATCAGCCCCAGCATTTT. This codes for CASSRAGEGNQPQHF.

J is TRBJ2-7 and V is TRBV27; D remains unclear. Germline CDR1 and CDR2: MNHEY and SMNVEV (reference sequence). Trimming stripped 3 bases from V and 0 bases from J, with 3 bases between. The CDR3 runs 12 residues. DNA for the CDR3: TGTGCCAGCAGTTTTAGCTCCTACGAGCAGTACTTC. This translates into CASSFSSYEQYF.

The chain has TRBV11-2 and TRBJ1-3; 7 nucleotides line up with TRBD1. V was pared by 1 base and J by 3 bases, with 9 bases of the junction left unmatched. The CDR3 totals 17 residues. Looked up from germline, CDR1 is SGHAT and CDR2 is FQNNGV. The CDR3 region is CASSLVGDSAFGNTIYF. Here the CDR3 DNA reads TGTGCCAGCAGCTTAGTGGGGGACAGTGCCTTTGGAAACACCATATATTTT.

The chain joins TRBV10-1 to TRBJ2-1, with 8 bases aligning to TRBD1. From germline, CDR1 is WNHNN and CDR2 SYGVQD (reference sequence). This CDR3 is 16 amino acids long. The junction had 8 bases not matched to a gene; V was cut back by 3 bases and J by 4 bases. The CDR3 DNA reads as TGCGCCAGCAGTGATGGGACAGGAGAAATTTACAATGAGCAGTTCTTC. Protein product: CASSDGTGEIYNEQFF.

J is TRBJ2-5 and V is TRBV5-6; a possible D gene is TRBD2 (6 bases). The CDR3 extends over 14 amino acids. Germline V lookup: CDR1 SGHDT, CDR2 YYEEEE. Trimming removed 4 bases from V and 4 bases from J, with 14 bases in between. The CDR3: CASSPPGVPETQYF. The CDR3 nucleotides read TGTGCCAGCAGCCCACCGGGGGTACCAGAGACCCAGTACTTC.

This chain links TRBV11-2 with TRBJ2-1, with D tentatively TRBD1 (6 bases). The CDR3 is 14 amino acids. Per the germline V gene, CDR1 is SGHAT and CDR2 is FQNNGV. Trimming left V 5 bases short and J 5 bases short, with 13 bases between. CDR3 in amino acids: CASSTQQGHNEQFF. The DNA of the CDR3 is TGTGCCAGCAGCACCCAACAGGGCCACAATGAGCAGTTCTTC.

The chain joins TRBV6-6 to TRBJ2-1, with D possibly TRBD1 on 6 matching bases. The germline gives CDR1 MNHNY, CDR2 SVGAGI (reference sequence). Trimming shortened V by 7 bases and J by 9 bases, and 13 bases separated the two germline ends. The CDR3 runs 12 residues. The DNA for the CDR3 is TGTGCCAGCACTCAGGGGAACGGTGAGCAGTTCTTC. As protein: CASTQGNGEQFF.

This sequence joins TRBV6-5 and TRBJ1-2; D unclear. Trimming removed 6 bases from V and 4 bases from J, with 6 bases in between. The CDR3 consists of 11 residues. Germline-derived CDR1 and CDR2 are MNHEY and SVGAGI. The DNA for the CDR3 is TGTGCCAGCAGACAGTTCTATGGCTACACCTTC. Translating it yields CASRQFYGYTF.

The CDR3 region has the DNA TGTGCCAGCAGGCCTAGCGGGGCGATGGAGACCCAGTACTTC. It specifies CASRPSGAMETQYF. The chain carries TRBV6-5 and TRBJ2-5, with TRBD2 identical over 9 bases. V lost 6 bases and J lost 5; bases outside the gene matches: 7. The CDR3 spans 14 residues. Germline V gene lookup returns CDR1 MNHEY and CDR2 SVGAGI.

For this clone: This specimen includes other DNA sequences encoding the same CDR3. This chain joins TRBV6-5 and TRBJ2-7; TRBD1 matches at 9 bases. Germline V lookup: CDR1 MNHEY, CDR2 SVGAGI. The trim removed 0 bases at V and 3 bases at J, leaving 6 bases unmatched. The length of the CDR3 is 16 residues. The CDR3 spells CASSYSLTGGGYEQYF. DNA of the CDR3: TGTGCCAGCAGTTACTCCTTGACAGGGGGAGGCTACGAGCAGTACTTC.

This chain connects TRBV7-9 to TRBJ1-1; D may be TRBD1 (6 bases). V lost 3 bases and J 6 bases, leaving 14 bases between the germline ends. The CDR3 is made up of 14 amino acids. CDR1 is SEHNR, CDR2 FQNEAQ, per germline (reference sequence). CDR3 nucleotides: TGTGCCAGCAGCTTTAACAGGGTACTGTCTGAAGCTTTCTTT. Translated: CASSFNRVLSEAFF.

The gene calls are TRBV6-5 and TRBJ2-5; D is uncertain. From germline, CDR1 is MNHEY and CDR2 SVGAGI. V lost 4 bases and J lost 5, with 8 bases in between. The CDR3 has 12 amino acids. This chain's CDR3 is CASSSGLETQYF. CDR3 nucleotides: TGTGCCAGCAGTTCCGGGTTGGAGACCCAGTACTTC.

The chain employs TRBV24-1 and TRBJ1-2; D not resolved. The CDR3 runs 16 residues. Trimming removed 3 bases at V and 4 bases at J, with 17 bases between. CDR1 KGHDR and CDR2 SFDVKD come from the germline V gene. CDR3 coding DNA: TGTGCCACCAGTGATGCGCCGTCCGGCGCGTCCTATGGCTACACCTTC. Residues: CATSDAPSGASYGYTF.

J is TRBJ2-3 and V is TRBV7-3; D is uncertain. CDR1 SGHTA and CDR2 FQGTGA come from the germline V gene. Trimming cost V 5 bases and J 4 bases, with 10 bases left between them. This CDR3 spans 13 amino acids. The DNA of the CDR3 is TGTGCCAGCAGCGATCGACCGGCAGATACGCAGTATTTT. This gives the protein CASSDRPADTQYF.

The V call is TRBV19, the J call TRBJ1-1; 7 bases align to TRBD1. V was clipped by 3 bases and J by 8 bases; unmatched bases: 12. The germline gives CDR1 LNHDA, CDR2 SQIVND (reference sequence). This CDR3 contains 15 residues. As DNA, the CDR3 is TGTGCCAGTAGTATCCATACACAACCGGGACAGGAAGCTTTCTTT. It yields the protein CASSIHTQPGQEAFF.

This chain uses TRBV3-1 (or the pseudogene TRBV3-2) with TRBJ2-7; 7 positions agree with TRBD1. Trimming cost V 7 bases and J 0 bases; bases outside gene matches: 6. Germline CDR1 is LGHDT and CDR2 is YNNKEL (reference sequence). This CDR3 is built from 14 residues. The CDR3 bases are TGTGCCAGCACCAGGACAGGTCCCTCCTACGAGCAGTACTTC. Its protein product is CASTRTGPSYEQYF.

CDR3 sequence reads: CSVGDSRNYGYTF. CDR3 nucleotides: TGCAGCGTGGGGGACAGCAGAAACTATGGCTACACCTTC. The gene calls are TRBV29-1 and TRBJ1-2, with 7 nucleotides matching TRBD1. V was clipped by 6 bases and J by 2 bases; unmatched bases: 6. Germline assignment: CDR1 SQVTM and CDR2 ANQGSEA. This CDR3 is built from 13 residues.

The V and J genes are TRBV5-1 and TRBJ1-3; D not resolved. Germline V gene data show CDR1 as SGHRS and CDR2 as YFSETQ. V was pared by 0 bases and J by 8 bases, with 6 bases between. CDR3 length: 12 amino acids. The CDR3 loop is CASSLGRDTIYF. In nucleotides, the CDR3 is TGCGCCAGCAGCTTGGGTCGCGACACCATATATTTT.

The chain links TRBV5-4 to TRBJ2-1; 7 nucleotides agree with TRBD2. The CDR3 runs 15 residues. CDR1 and CDR2 from the germline V gene are SGHNT and YYREEE (reference sequence). V lost 4 bases and J lost 1; bases outside the gene matches: 5. The CDR3 region has the DNA TGTGCCAGCAGCCACGGGGGGAAGTCCTACAATGAGCAGTTCTTC. The encoded protein is CASSHGGKSYNEQFF.

V usage is TRBV7-3 and J usage is TRBJ2-3, with 9 positions matching TRBD1. Trimming cost V 5 bases and J 1 base; bases outside gene matches: 4. Germline V CDR1 and CDR2: SGHTA, FQGTGA. The CDR3 runs to 15 residues. The CDR3 is CASSLRQGGTDTQYF. DNA of the CDR3: TGTGCCAGCAGCCTCAGACAGGGGGGCACAGATACGCAGTATTTT.

The chain employs TRBV19 and TRBJ1-2, with 7 nucleotides matching TRBD1. CDR1 is LNHDA and CDR2 is SQIVND in the germline V gene (reference sequence). V was clipped by 0 bases and J by 14 bases; unmatched bases: 6. The CDR3 extends over 12 amino acids. The CDR3 DNA follows: TGTGCCAGTAGTATAGACCAGACAGGGATGACCTTC. Encoded protein: CASSIDQTGMTF. Combining the CDR3 with reference TRBV19 and TRBJ1-2 gives the whole variable domain DGGITQSPKYLFRKEGQNVTLSCEQNLNHDAMYWYRQDPGQGLRLIYYSQIVNDFQKGDIAEGYSVSREKKESFPLTVTSAQKNPTAFYLCASSIDQTGMTFGSGTRLTVV.

This chain connects TRBV2 to TRBJ1-2; tentatively, D is TRBD1 (5 bases). The germline V gene encodes CDR1 SNHLY and CDR2 FYNNEI. V dropped 7 bases and J dropped 3 bases, with 9 bases sitting between them. The CDR3 has 12 amino acids. CDR3 amino acids: CASIETDYGYTF. The CDR3 DNA sequence: TGTGCCAGCATTGAGACAGACTATGGCTACACCTTC.

The J gene is TRBJ2-2, the V gene TRBV29-1; no clear D gene. Trimming pared 7 bases from V and 3 bases from J, leaving 6 bases between. This CDR3 comprises 11 residues. The V gene's germline CDR1 is SQVTM and CDR2 ANQGSEA. CDR3 coding DNA: TGCAGCGCGCGAGACACCGGGGAGCTGTTTTTT. This sequence encodes CSARDTGELFF.

This clone was seen once. The gene calls are TRBV7-9 and TRBJ2-7; 10 bases are shared with TRBD2. Per the germline V gene, CDR1 is SEHNR and CDR2 is FQNEAQ (reference sequence). This CDR3 comprises 16 residues. V was clipped by 2 bases and J by 4 bases; unmatched bases: 8. The CDR3 is CASSLSSSGRGYEQYF. The CDR3 DNA sequence: TGTGCCAGCAGCTTATCGAGCAGCGGGAGGGGTTACGAGCAGTACTTC.

The rearrangement uses TRBV19 and TRBJ2-2; a weak D match, TRBD2 (5 bases). V lost 3 bases, J lost 6 bases, and 14 bases lay in between. CDR1 LNHDA and CDR2 SQIVND come from the germline V gene (reference sequence). This CDR3 has 15 amino acids. DNA of the CDR3: TGTGCCAGTAGTATGTCCCCGCCGGGGTCCGGGGAGCTGTTTTTT. As protein: CASSMSPPGSGELFF.

V is TRBV27 and J is TRBJ2-1, with unresolved D. V shed 3 bases and J shed 2 bases, with 11 bases lying between them. Per the germline V gene, CDR1 is MNHEY and CDR2 is SMNVEV (reference sequence). The CDR3 length is 15 residues. The CDR3 nucleotides are TGTGCCAGCAGTTTGGGTGGAAGTCCCTACAATGAGCAGTTCTTC. Translating gives CASSLGGSPYNEQFF.

The chain couples TRBV25-1 to TRBJ2-5, with no clear D. Trimming cost V 1 base and J 4 bases, with 7 bases left between them. Germline CDR1 is MGHDK and CDR2 is SYGVNS. The CDR3 totals 13 residues. The CDR3 spells CASSESPLETQYF. Here the CDR3 DNA reads TGTGCCAGCAGTGAATCGCCCCTAGAGACCCAGTACTTC.